One and the same sample provided the 27 T cell receptor beta chains below, sequenced in a study of OX40 agonist ivuxolimab in advanced cancers. Assay: immunoSEQ multiplex PCR; the TCRdb copy retains only in-frame clones and omits some. The sample holds 65,000 to 75,000 clones, roughly 90% seen once. The input for sequencing was CD4+ or CD8+ T cells sorted from blood, taken in a trial of the OX40 agonist ivuxolimab. These receptors came from an adult with an advanced solid tumor such as melanoma, head and neck, liver or kidney cancer.

The V gene is TRBV30, the J gene TRBJ2-1; D remains unclear. This CDR3 is built from 14 residues. V gave up 0 bases and J gave up 8 bases, with 14 bases separating them. Germline V gives CDR1 GTSNPN, CDR2 SVGIG (reference sequence). The CDR3 DNA is TGTGCCTGGAGTGTACCCGAAAAGGGCGATGAGCAGTTCTTC. Translated: CAWSVPEKGDEQFF.

V usage is TRBV19 and J usage is TRBJ2-5; TRBD1 might be the D (6 bases). This CDR3 has 15 residues. V was trimmed by 11 bases and J by 2 bases, leaving 21 bases between them. Germline V gene data show CDR1 as LNHDA and CDR2 as SQIVND (reference sequence). The CDR3 loop reads CACYTAGDLQETQYF. The CDR3 DNA sequence: TGTGCCTGCTATACGGCAGGGGATTTGCAAGAGACCCAGTACTTC.

This chain connects TRBV6-6 to TRBJ2-5; tentatively, D is TRBD2 (7 bases). CDR1 is MNHNY and CDR2 is SVGAGI in the germline V gene (reference sequence). The germline V and J ends were trimmed by 4 bases and 7 bases, with 13 bases remaining between them. This CDR3 is built from 13 residues. The CDR3 loop is CASSLGGARTQYF. The CDR3 coding sequence is TGTGCCAGCAGTTTGGGGGGGGCACGGACCCAGTACTTC.

This clone was counted between two and nine times. The chain couples TRBV5-4 to TRBJ2-7; D is undetermined. Germline CDR1 and CDR2: SGHNT and YYREEE (reference sequence). This CDR3 is built from 12 residues. V dropped 0 bases and J dropped 6 bases, with 7 bases sitting between them. Here the CDR3 reads CASSLEMREQYF. CDR3 nucleotides: TGTGCCAGCAGCTTGGAAATGCGCGAGCAGTACTTC.

V usage is TRBV28 and J usage is TRBJ2-7; D is undetermined. CDR1 MDHEN and CDR2 SYDVKM come from the germline V gene. V gave up 7 bases and J gave up 5 bases, with 18 bases separating them. CDR3 length equals 14 residues. The CDR3 spells CASISSSRGNEQYF. CDR3 DNA: TGTGCCAGCATTTCCTCTTCCCGCGGTAACGAGCAGTACTTC.

The chain joins TRBV5-1 to TRBJ2-7; perhaps TRBD1 as D (7 bases). Trimming shortened V by 0 bases and J by 4 bases, and 20 bases separated the two germline ends. The germline CDR1 and CDR2 sequences are SGHRS and YFSETQ. The CDR3 has 17 residues. The CDR3 region has the DNA TGCGCCAGCAGCTTGGATGGGGCTGGAGGGGGCCCGTACGAGCAGTACTTC. As protein: CASSLDGAGGGPYEQYF.

Within the sample, this clone is medium-sized (0.01 to 0.1%). The CDR3 spells CASSQGTSSFGGKQFF. The CDR3 DNA reads TGTGCCAGCAGCCAGGGGACTAGTTCGTTTGGGGGAAAGCAGTTCTTC. The V and J genes are TRBV4-2 and TRBJ2-1, with 8 positions matching TRBD2. With 3 bases clipped from V and 11 bases from J, the junction kept 15 bases outside the gene matches. This CDR3 contains 16 residues. CDR1 and CDR2 (germline): LGHNA, YNFKEQ.

For this clone: Distinct nucleotide sequences in the sample also encode this CDR3. The chain has TRBV18 and TRBJ2-1; D may match TRBD1 or TRBD2 (5 bases each). The CDR3 spans 18 residues. V lost 3 bases and J 7 bases, leaving 25 bases between the germline ends. Germline assignment: CDR1 KGHSH and CDR2 LQKENI. The CDR3 sequence: CASSPREGRNVDYNEQFF. The CDR3 region has the DNA TGTGCCAGCTCACCTCGAGAGGGACGGAATGTTGACTATAATGAGCAGTTCTTC. The whole variable domain, filled in from reference TRBV18 and TRBJ2-1, reads NAGVMQNPRHLVRRRGQEARLRCSPMKGHSHVYWYRQLPEEGLKFMVYLQKENIIDESGMPKERFSAEFPKEGPSILRIQQVVRGDSAAYFCASSPREGRNVDYNEQFFGPGTRLTVL.

The rearrangement uses TRBV4-2 and TRBJ2-1, with D hard to call. The CDR3 consists of 15 residues. Germline V CDR1 and CDR2: LGHNA, YNFKEQ. The ends were cut back, 2 bases at V and 0 bases at J, with 8 bases in the middle. The CDR3 DNA reads as TGTGCCAGCAGCCAACCGGCAAGCTCCTACAATGAGCAGTTCTTC. Protein: CASSQPASSYNEQFF.

This clone was observed once. The V call is TRBV6-1, the J call TRBJ1-6; D may be TRBD1 (6 bases). V lost 4 bases, J lost 5 bases, and 15 bases lay in between. Germline values: CDR1 MNHNS, CDR2 SASEGT. The CDR3 contains 16 residues. CDR3 coding DNA: TGTGCCAGCAGTGCCGTACCGGGACAACATAATTCACCCCTCCACTTT. It codes for CASSAVPGQHNSPLHF.

The chain couples TRBV5-1 to TRBJ2-5; 8 positions match TRBD1. Germline V lookup: CDR1 SGHRS, CDR2 YFSETQ. CDR3 length: 16 residues. The J segment lost 3 bases and the V segment lost 0 bases, leaving 7 bases of the junction unmatched. Written as DNA, the CDR3 is TGCGCCAGCAGCTTGGTTTCCGGACAGGGTGAAGAGACCCAGTACTTC. Protein product: CASSLVSGQGEETQYF. Filled out from reference TRBV5-1 and TRBJ2-5, the complete variable domain reads KAGVTQTPRYLIKTRGQQVTLSCSPISGHRSVSWYQQTPGQGLQFLFEYFSETQRNKGNFPGRFSGRQFSNSRSEMNVSTLELGDSALYLCASSLVSGQGEETQYFGPGTRLLVL.

Here the CDR3 DNA reads TGTGCCAGCAGTTACGGGGGGGGACTGAACACTGAAGCTTTCTTT. Its translation is CASSYGGGLNTEAFF. The chain links TRBV6-6 to TRBJ1-1; TRBD1 might be the D (5 bases). CDR1 is MNHNY and CDR2 is SVGAGI in the germline V gene (reference sequence). There are 15 residues in the CDR3. Between the trimmed V and J ends, which lost 2 bases and 0 bases, there was a span of 10 bases.

The genes are TRBV5-6 and TRBJ2-5; 7 bases fit TRBD2. This CDR3 has 15 residues. Germline trimming cut 3 bases from V and 5 bases from J; bases unmatched to any gene: 10. The germline CDR1 and CDR2 sequences are SGHDT and YYEEEE. CDR3 in amino acids: CASSSPGGEGETQYF. The CDR3 DNA reads as TGTGCCAGCAGCTCCCCTGGGGGGGAGGGGGAGACCCAGTACTTC.

The J gene is TRBJ2-2, the V gene TRBV5-6; D unclear. V lost 2 bases to trimming and J lost 0 bases, with 8 bases between them. Germline CDR1 and CDR2: SGHDT and YYEEEE. The CDR3 spans 15 residues. CDR3 protein: CASSFVSANTGELFF. Here the CDR3 DNA reads TGTGCCAGCAGCTTCGTTTCAGCGAACACCGGGGAGCTGTTTTTT. Full variable domain (missing parts from reference TRBV5-6 and TRBJ2-2): DAGVTQSPTHLIKTRGQQVTLRCSPKSGHDTVSWYQQALGQGPQFIFQYYEEEERQRGNFPDRFSGHQFPNYSSELNVNALLLGDSALYLCASSFVSANTGELFFGEGSRLTVL.

This clone has only one observation. The chain couples TRBV9 to TRBJ2-5; a weak D match, TRBD2 (5 bases). Germline loops: CDR1 SGDLS, CDR2 YYNGEE. There are 13 residues in the CDR3. The V gene lost 4 bases and the J gene lost 8 bases, with 15 bases spanning the gap. The CDR3: CASSPLPAGTQYF. The CDR3 DNA reads TGTGCCAGCAGCCCCCTCCCCGCGGGTACCCAGTACTTC.

The rearrangement joins TRBV2 to TRBJ1-5; possibly TRBD1 for D (5 bases). The CDR3 spans 14 residues. V gave up 5 bases and J gave up 6 bases, with 14 bases separating them. Germline loops: CDR1 SNHLY, CDR2 FYNNEI. As DNA, the CDR3 is TGTGCCAGCAGTCCAGACAGTACGACTCAGCCCCAGCATTTT. Protein: CASSPDSTTQPQHF.

The chain carries TRBV11-2 and TRBJ2-3; unclear D gene. Germline-derived CDR1 and CDR2 are SGHAT and FQNNGV. V lost 1 base, J lost 0 bases, and 14 bases lay in between. The CDR3 loop spans 17 amino acids. CDR3 amino acids: CASSLAFSTLSTDTQYF. The CDR3 DNA sequence: TGTGCCAGCAGCTTAGCTTTCTCGACACTCAGCACAGATACGCAGTATTTT.

This clone has only a few counts. The CDR3 loop reads CASSLVGGRTDTQYF. The CDR3 DNA follows: TGCGCCAGCAGCTTGGTGGGAGGACGCACAGATACGCAGTATTTT. V gene TRBV5-1 combines with J gene TRBJ2-3; D perhaps matches TRBD2 (6 bases). The V and J ends lost 0 bases and 1 base respectively, with 9 bases between them. CDR1 is SGHRS, CDR2 YFSETQ, per germline. This CDR3 contains 15 residues.

The chain has TRBV2 and TRBJ1-1; D perhaps matches TRBD1 (6 bases). Germline V CDR1 and CDR2: SNHLY, FYNNEI. The CDR3 is 14 amino acids. V lost 10 bases and J 0 bases, leaving 15 bases between the germline ends. Here the CDR3 DNA reads TGTGCCAATAGGAGACAGGCAATGAACACTGAAGCTTTCTTT. This translates into CANRRQAMNTEAFF. Full variable domain (outside the CDR3, taken from reference TRBV2 and TRBJ1-1): EPEVTQTPSHQVTQMGQEVILRCVPISNHLYFYWYRQILGQKVEFLVSFYNNEISEKSEIFDDQFSVERPDGSNFTLKIRSTKLEDSAMYFCANRRQAMNTEAFFGQGTRLTVV.

This clone was seen a few times. The chain joins TRBV28 to TRBJ2-7, with 7 positions matching TRBD1. The V and J ends lost 4 bases and 1 base, in that order; junction bases with no gene match: 4. The CDR3 is 14 amino acids. Looked up from germline, CDR1 is MDHEN and CDR2 is SYDVKM. CDR3 residues: CASSSGTESYEQYF. In DNA form, the CDR3 reads TGTGCCAGCAGTTCCGGGACAGAATCCTACGAGCAGTACTTC.

This chain uses TRBV15 with TRBJ1-1; 7 nucleotides align to TRBD1. Losses at the gene ends were 9 bases for V and 0 bases for J; bases not matched to a gene: 10. CDR1 and CDR2 from the germline V gene are LNHNV and YYDKDF (reference sequence). This CDR3 comprises 15 residues. CDR3 nucleotides: TGTGCCACGATACAGGGGCCCCACTTGAACACTGAAGCTTTCTTT. This translates into CATIQGPHLNTEAFF.

The V gene is TRBV19, the J gene TRBJ1-1, with 9 bases lining up with TRBD1. The CDR3 contains 17 residues. J was trimmed by 1 base and V by 0 bases; bases with no gene match: 6. The germline V gene has CDR1 LNHDA and CDR2 SQIVND (reference sequence). CDR3 protein: CASSIDKGQGRNTEAFF. In nucleotides, the CDR3 is TGTGCCAGTAGTATAGATAAGGGACAGGGCCGGAACACTGAAGCTTTCTTT.

The chain combines TRBV18 with TRBJ2-1, with 10 bases matching TRBD2. There are 15 residues in the CDR3. Germline V gives CDR1 KGHSH, CDR2 LQKENI. The V and J ends lost 3 bases and 10 bases, in that order; junction bases with no gene match: 9. The CDR3 region is CASSPSSGGFGEQFF. The CDR3 coding sequence is TGTGCCAGCTCACCCTCTAGCGGGGGCTTTGGGGAGCAGTTCTTC.

V and J are TRBV27 and TRBJ2-2; 8 nucleotides align to TRBD2. CDR3 length: 16 residues. The V gene's germline CDR1 is MNHEY and CDR2 SMNVEV (reference sequence). V gave up 6 bases and J gave up 4 bases; unmatched junction bases: 10. CDR3 residues: CASSPQAGVRTGELFF. The CDR3 region has the DNA TGTGCCAGCAGCCCCCAAGCGGGAGTCCGCACCGGGGAGCTGTTTTTT.

V gene TRBV27 combines with J gene TRBJ1-2, with D perhaps matching TRBD1 (6 bases). The V end was cut by 6 bases, the J end by 6 bases, with 17 bases between. CDR1 MNHEY and CDR2 SMNVEV come from the germline V gene (reference sequence). This CDR3 has 14 residues. The CDR3 nucleotides read TGTGCCAGCAGCACAGGGAGGGATAAGGATGGCTACACCTTC. It yields the protein CASSTGRDKDGYTF.

This sequence joins TRBV6-5 and TRBJ1-5; no clear D gene. This CDR3 has 13 residues. The V gene's germline CDR1 is MNHEY and CDR2 SVGAGI. Between the trimmed V and J ends, which lost 0 bases and 1 base, there was a span of 1 base. CDR3 region: CASSYSSNQPQHF. The CDR3 DNA is TGTGCCAGCAGTTACTCGAGCAATCAGCCCCAGCATTTT.

The V call is TRBV14, the J call TRBJ2-3, with D possibly matching TRBD1 (5 bases). Between the trimmed V and J ends, which lost 0 bases and 4 bases, there was a span of 8 bases. The germline V gene has CDR1 SGHDN and CDR2 FVKESK. This CDR3 is built from 14 residues. CDR3: CASSQDLGADTQYF. CDR3 sequence (DNA): TGTGCCAGCAGCCAAGATCTAGGGGCAGATACGCAGTATTTT.